The clone carrying this T cell receptor beta chain was seen repeatedly, ten times or more. Antigen: not known. This entry comes from a study of CD8 T cells in ankylosing spondylitis. Overall study results and limits: Disease-linked clones reportedly concentrated significantly in matched ankylosing spondylitis synovial fluid. Reactive arthritis synovial fluid and blood were previously reported to contain some motif variants. Ankylosing spondylitis blood appeared to carry a characteristic TCR beta motif of roughly 8 highly homologous variants.

Making the TCR beta libraries involved quantitative 5'-RACE with molecular barcodes. TCRdb reprocessed the 5' RACE reads via MiXCR and lists one record per CDR3 protein. The data show 200,000 or so distinct CDR3 sequences, with 15% to 20% seen just once and 4.3% held by the top ten. V lost 6 bases, J lost 5 bases, and 13 bases lay in between. The CDR3 sequence is 13 residues long. The sample taken for sequencing was blood, either unsorted or a sorted T cell fraction (not recorded which). This TCR was recovered from a male donor aged 10 to 30 with ankylosing spondylitis or in good health (not recorded which). The gene calls are TRBV12-3 or TRBV12-4 and TRBJ2-5, with D possibly TRBD1 on 5 matching bases. In DNA, the CDR3 is TGTGCCAGCAGCATGGGGCTGGGGGAGACCCAGTACTTC. It encodes CASSMGLGETQYF.